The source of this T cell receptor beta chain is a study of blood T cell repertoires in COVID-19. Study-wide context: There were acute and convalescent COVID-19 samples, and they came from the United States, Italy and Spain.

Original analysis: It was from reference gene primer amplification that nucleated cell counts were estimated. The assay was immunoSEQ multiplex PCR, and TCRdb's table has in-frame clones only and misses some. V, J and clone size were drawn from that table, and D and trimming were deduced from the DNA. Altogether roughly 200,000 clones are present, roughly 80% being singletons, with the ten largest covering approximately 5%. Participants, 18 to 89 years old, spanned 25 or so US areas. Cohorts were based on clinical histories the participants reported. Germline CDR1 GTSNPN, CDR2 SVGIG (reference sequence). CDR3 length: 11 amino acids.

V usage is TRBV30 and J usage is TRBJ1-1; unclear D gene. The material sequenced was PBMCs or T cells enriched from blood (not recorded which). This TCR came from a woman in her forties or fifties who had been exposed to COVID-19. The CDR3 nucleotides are TGTAGTACGGGCAGGAGGACTGAAGCTTTCTTT. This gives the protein CSTGRRTEAFF.